This TCR beta chain was observed in a study of CD8 T cells in ankylosing spondylitis. Overall study results and limits: The clones that were linked to disease were reported to be significantly enriched in matched synovial fluid samples from ankylosing spondylitis patients. In reactive arthritis synovial fluid and blood, some motif variants had been reported before. Relatively scarce in peripheral blood, disease-linked clones were CD8+. About 8 highly homologous variants made up a TCR beta motif, and this motif appeared characteristic of ankylosing spondylitis blood.

This clonotype appeared many times. Antigen: not known. TCRdb redid the calling of the 5' RACE reads with MiXCR, one entry per CDR3 protein. The repertoire includes hundreds of thousands of distinct CDR3 sequences, about 12% of them detected once, and 0.51% sits in the top ten. The sample taken for sequencing was blood, either unsorted or a sorted T cell fraction (not recorded which). This sequence originates from a male donor with ankylosing spondylitis.

CDR3 region: CASSLGGRLVGNEQFF. The DNA for the CDR3 is TGCGCCAGCAGCTTGGGAGGTCGGCTAGTCGGCAATGAGCAGTTCTTC. The chain employs TRBV5-1 and TRBJ2-1; D unclear. Trimming took off 0 bases at V and 6 bases at J, with 16 bases between the two ends. The CDR3 is made up of 16 amino acids. Germline-derived CDR1 and CDR2 are SGHRS and YFSETQ.